These T cell receptor beta chains were read from a single sample in a study of CD8 T cells in ankylosing spondylitis. Using its own MiXCR run on the 5' RACE reads, TCRdb lists one record per CDR3 protein. Here the sample spans 110,000 to 150,000 distinct CDR3 sequences, 7% to 10% being singletons. The specimen was synovial fluid, either unsorted or a sorted T cell fraction (not recorded which). The receptors derive from a male donor with ankylosing spondylitis. Each CDR3 is given with its conserved first and last residue. A D gene is named only where the DNA matches it firmly. Part of the rows lack a size; the others show once, few, many or a class for expanded clones.

many	TRBV7-8	TRBJ1-5	TRBD1	CASSGGQGGQPQHF	TGTGCCAGCAGCGGGGGACAGGGAGGCCAGCCCCAGCATTTT
NA	TRBV16	TRBJ2-2	TRBD1	CASSPQDRGNTGELFF	TGTGCCAGCAGCCCCCAGGACAGGGGAAACACCGGGGAGCTGTTTTTT
many	TRBV29-1	TRBJ2-1	NA	CSVVRWSSYNEQFF	TGCAGCGTTGTGCGTTGGAGCTCCTACAATGAGCAGTTCTTC
many	TRBV27	TRBJ2-7	NA	CASSDEQYF	TGTGCCAGCAGTGACGAGCAGTACTTC
NA	TRBV3-1	TRBJ1-4	NA	CASSPSGLGKLFF	TGTGCCAGCAGCCCTTCGGGCCTTGGGAAACTGTTTTTT
NA	TRBV7-8	TRBJ2-7	NA	CASSPRAASYEQYF	TGTGCCAGCAGCCCTCGGGCTGCGTCCTACGAGCAGTACTTC
many	TRBV20-1	TRBJ1-1	TRBD1	CSAHSPGQGDTEAFF	TGCAGTGCTCACTCGCCGGGACAGGGCGACACTGAAGCTTTCTTT
NA	TRBV7-2	TRBJ2-1	NA	CASSSRQALSSYNEQFF	TGTGCCAGCAGCTCCCGGCAGGCCCTTAGCTCCTACAATGAGCAGTTCTTC
NA	TRBV29-1	TRBJ1-2	NA	CSVEDQAGYTF	TGCAGCGTTGAAGATCAGGCGGGCTACACCTTC
many	TRBV7-2	TRBJ1-2	NA	CASSLVEGGYGYTF	TGTGCCAGCAGCTTAGTGGAGGGGGGCTATGGCTACACCTTC
many	TRBV4-1	TRBJ1-2	NA	CASSQDLEEPYYGYTF	TGCGCCAGCAGCCAAGATCTGGAGGAACCCTACTATGGCTACACCTTC
few	TRBV12-3/TRBV12-4	TRBJ1-5	NA	CASSFWDQPQHF	TGTGCCAGCAGTTTTTGGGATCAGCCCCAGCATTTT
many	TRBV6-1	TRBJ2-3	NA	CASSNQGWDTDTQYF	TGTGCCAGCAGTAATCAGGGCTGGGACACAGATACGCAGTATTTT
many	TRBV27	TRBJ2-3	TRBD1	CASSRTGGTDTQYF	TGTGCCAGCAGTAGGACAGGGGGCACAGATACGCAGTATTTT
many	TRBV7-2	TRBJ2-1	NA	CASSFEGRAEQFF	TGTGCCAGCAGCTTCGAGGGAAGGGCTGAGCAGTTCTTC
few	TRBV14	TRBJ2-1	NA	CASSLTRVRDEQFF	TGTGCCAGCAGCCTAACCAGGGTTCGGGATGAGCAGTTCTTC
many	TRBV24-1	TRBJ2-7	NA	CATSDDRTYEQYF	TGTGCCACCAGTGATGACAGGACCTACGAGCAGTACTTC
NA	TRBV28	TRBJ2-7	NA	CASSFSPTYEQYF	TGTGCCAGCAGTTTTTCCCCTACCTACGAGCAGTACTTC
many	TRBV11-2	TRBJ2-6	NA	CASTVAGANVLTF	TGTGCCAGCACCGTGGCTGGGGCCAACGTCCTGACTTTC
many	TRBV7-2	TRBJ1-2	TRBD1	CASSSGQGSGYGYTF	TGTGCCAGCAGCAGTGGACAGGGAAGTGGGTATGGCTACACCTTC
many	TRBV20-1	TRBJ2-5	TRBD1	CSARVVQGLQETQYF	TGCAGTGCTAGAGTCGTACAGGGGCTCCAGGAGACCCAGTACTTC
many	TRBV3-1	TRBJ2-7	NA	CASSRIYEQYF	TGTGCCAGCAGCCGAATCTACGAGCAGTACTTC
NA	TRBV10-3	TRBJ1-2	NA	CAISDRDGYGYTF	TGTGCCATCAGTGACCGGGACGGCTATGGCTACACCTTC
NA	TRBV7-2	TRBJ2-2	TRBD1	CASSLAGTGATAGELFF	TGTGCCAGCAGCTTAGCCGGGACAGGGGCTACAGCCGGGGAGCTGTTTTTT
few	TRBV5-5	TRBJ1-4	TRBD1	CASSLVGQGDEKLFF	TGTGCCAGCAGCTTGGTGGGACAGGGAGATGAAAAACTGTTTTTT